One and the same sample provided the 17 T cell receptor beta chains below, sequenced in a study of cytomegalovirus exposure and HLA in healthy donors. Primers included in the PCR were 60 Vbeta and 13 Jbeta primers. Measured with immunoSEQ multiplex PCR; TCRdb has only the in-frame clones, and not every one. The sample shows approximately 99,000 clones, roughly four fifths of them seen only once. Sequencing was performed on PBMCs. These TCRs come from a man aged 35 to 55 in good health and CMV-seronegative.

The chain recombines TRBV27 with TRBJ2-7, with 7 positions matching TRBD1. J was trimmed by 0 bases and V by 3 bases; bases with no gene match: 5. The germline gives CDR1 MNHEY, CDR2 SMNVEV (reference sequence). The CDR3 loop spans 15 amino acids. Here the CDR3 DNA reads TGTGCCAGCAGTTTTCAGACAGGGAACTCCTACGAGCAGTACTTC. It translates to CASSFQTGNSYEQYF.

CDR3 protein: CASSYSGEGNEQFF. CDR3 sequence (DNA): TGTGCCAGCAGTTACTCTGGGGAGGGGAATGAGCAGTTCTTC. The gene calls are TRBV6-6 and TRBJ2-1; 7 bases line up with TRBD2. Unmatched junction bases numbered 3, after V lost 0 bases and J lost 7 bases. Germline V lookup: CDR1 MNHNY, CDR2 SVGAGI (reference sequence). The CDR3 totals 14 residues.

CDR3 DNA sequence: TGTGCCAGTAGTATAGATCTCGAGACAGGGACAATTAGCTACTATGGCTACACCTTC. It yields the protein CASSIDLETGTISYYGYTF. The chain recombines TRBV19 with TRBJ1-2; 7 bases agree with TRBD1. The CDR3 is 19 amino acids. Germline-derived CDR1 and CDR2 are LNHDA and SQIVND (reference sequence). With V trimmed by 0 bases and J by 3 bases, 16 bases remained unmatched.

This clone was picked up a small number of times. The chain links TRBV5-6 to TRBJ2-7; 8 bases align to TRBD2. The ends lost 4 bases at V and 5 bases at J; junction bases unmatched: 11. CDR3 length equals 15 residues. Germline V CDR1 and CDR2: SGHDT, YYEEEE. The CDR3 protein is CASSPLLAVFDEQYF. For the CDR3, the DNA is TGTGCCAGCAGCCCTCTACTAGCGGTTTTTGACGAGCAGTACTTC.

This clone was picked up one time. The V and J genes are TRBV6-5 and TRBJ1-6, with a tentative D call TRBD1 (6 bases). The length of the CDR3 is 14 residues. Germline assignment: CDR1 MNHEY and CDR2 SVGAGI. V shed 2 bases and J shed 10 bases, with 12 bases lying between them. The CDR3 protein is CASSYVRGGSPLHF. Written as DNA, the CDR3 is TGTGCCAGCAGTTACGTAAGGGGGGGGTCACCCCTCCACTTT.

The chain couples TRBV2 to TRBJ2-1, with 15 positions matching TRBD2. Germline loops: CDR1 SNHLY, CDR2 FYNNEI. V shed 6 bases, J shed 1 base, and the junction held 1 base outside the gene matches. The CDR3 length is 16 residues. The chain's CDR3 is CASRGLAGGSYNEQFF. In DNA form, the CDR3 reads TGTGCCAGCAGGGGACTAGCGGGGGGTTCCTACAATGAGCAGTTCTTC.

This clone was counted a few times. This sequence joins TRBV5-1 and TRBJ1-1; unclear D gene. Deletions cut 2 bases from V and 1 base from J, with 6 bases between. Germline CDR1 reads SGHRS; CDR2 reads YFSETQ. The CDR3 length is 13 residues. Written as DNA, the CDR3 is TGCGCCAGCAGCTTTTCACAGAACACTGAAGCTTTCTTT. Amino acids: CASSFSQNTEAFF.

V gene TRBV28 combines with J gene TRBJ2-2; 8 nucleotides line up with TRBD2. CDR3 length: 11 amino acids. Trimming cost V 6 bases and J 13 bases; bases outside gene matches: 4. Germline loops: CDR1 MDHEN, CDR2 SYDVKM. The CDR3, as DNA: TGTGCCAGCAGGTTACGGGAGGGGCTGTTTTTT. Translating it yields CASRLREGLFF.

The CDR3 coding sequence is TGTGCCAGCAGCGTAGTGTCCGGGACAGGGTCCGGGGAGCTGTTTTTT. Translating gives CASSVVSGTGSGELFF. This sequence joins TRBV9 and TRBJ2-2; 9 bases agree with TRBD1. Germline V gene sequence: CDR1 SGDLS, CDR2 YYNGEE. Trimming cost V 0 bases and J 6 bases; bases outside gene matches: 6. The CDR3 length is 16 residues.

CDR3 protein: CASSLSGGAADTQYF. The CDR3, as DNA: TGTGCCAGCAGCCTTAGCGGGGGGGCCGCAGATACGCAGTATTTT. The V call is TRBV4-2, the J call TRBJ2-3; TRBD2 agrees at 11 bases. Trimming removed 4 bases from V and 4 bases from J; junction bases left unmatched: 4. Germline values: CDR1 LGHNA, CDR2 YNFKEQ. The CDR3 is 15 amino acids.

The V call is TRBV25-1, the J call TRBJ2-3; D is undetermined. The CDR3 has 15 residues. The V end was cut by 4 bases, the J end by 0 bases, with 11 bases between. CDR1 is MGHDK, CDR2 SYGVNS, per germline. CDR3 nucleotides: TGTGCCAGCAGTGGCAGGCTTTTTAGCACAGATACGCAGTATTTT. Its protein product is CASSGRLFSTDTQYF.

CDR3 in amino acids: CASSFQGAASYEQYF. CDR3 bases: TGTGCCAGCAGTTTTCAGGGGGCGGCCTCCTACGAGCAGTACTTC. The rearrangement joins TRBV28 to TRBJ2-7; 8 nucleotides align to TRBD1. Germline CDR1 is MDHEN and CDR2 is SYDVKM. V lost 3 bases to trimming and J lost 0 bases; unmatched junction nucleotides: 4. The CDR3 runs to 15 residues.

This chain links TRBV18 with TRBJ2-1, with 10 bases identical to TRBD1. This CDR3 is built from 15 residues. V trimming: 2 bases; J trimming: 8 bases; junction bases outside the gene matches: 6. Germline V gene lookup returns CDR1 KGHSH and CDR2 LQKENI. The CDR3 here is CASSPSMGQGHEQFF. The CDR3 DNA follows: TGTGCCAGCTCACCATCTATGGGACAGGGGCATGAGCAGTTCTTC.

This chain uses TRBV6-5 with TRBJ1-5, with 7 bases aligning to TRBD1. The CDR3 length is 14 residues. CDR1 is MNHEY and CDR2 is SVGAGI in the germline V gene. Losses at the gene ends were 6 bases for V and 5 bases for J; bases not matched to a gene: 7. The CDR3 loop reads CASRPGQSHQPQHF. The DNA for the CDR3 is TGTGCCAGCAGGCCGGGACAGTCACATCAGCCCCAGCATTTT.

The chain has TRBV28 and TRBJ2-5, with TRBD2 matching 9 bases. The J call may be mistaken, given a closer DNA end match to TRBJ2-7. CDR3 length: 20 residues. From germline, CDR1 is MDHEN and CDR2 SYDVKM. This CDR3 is CASSSSGDLWRGGLGYEQYF. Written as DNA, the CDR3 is TGTGCCAGCAGTTCATCAGGGGATTTATGGCGGGGGGGCCTGGGGTACGAGCAGTACTTC.

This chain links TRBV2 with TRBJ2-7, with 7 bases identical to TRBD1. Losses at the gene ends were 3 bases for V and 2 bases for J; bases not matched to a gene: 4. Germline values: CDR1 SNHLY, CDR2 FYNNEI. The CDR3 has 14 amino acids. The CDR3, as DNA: TGTGCCAGCAGTGAGCGGCAGGGGGCCTACGAGCAGTACTTC. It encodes CASSERQGAYEQYF. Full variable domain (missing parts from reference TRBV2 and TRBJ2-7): EPEVTQTPSHQVTQMGQEVILRCVPISNHLYFYWYRQILGQKVEFLVSFYNNEISEKSEIFDDQFSVERPDGSNFTLKIRSTKLEDSAMYFCASSERQGAYEQYFGPGTRLTVT.

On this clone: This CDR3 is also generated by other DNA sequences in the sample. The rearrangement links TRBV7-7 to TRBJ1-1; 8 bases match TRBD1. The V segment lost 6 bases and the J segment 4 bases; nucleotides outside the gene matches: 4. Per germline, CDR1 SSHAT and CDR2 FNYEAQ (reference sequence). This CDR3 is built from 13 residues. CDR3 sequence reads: CASSQDRGTEAFF. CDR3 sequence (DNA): TGTGCCAGCAGTCAAGACAGGGGCACTGAAGCTTTCTTT. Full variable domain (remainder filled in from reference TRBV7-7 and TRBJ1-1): GAGVSQSPRYKVTKRGQDVTLRCDPISSHATLYWYQQALGQGPEFLTYFNYEAQPDKSGLPSDRFSAERPEGSISTLTIQRTEQRDSAMYRCASSQDRGTEAFFGQGTRLTVV.